The 26 T cell receptor beta chains in this list originate from one sample, sequenced in a study of OX40 agonist ivuxolimab in advanced cancers. This table comes from immunoSEQ multiplex PCR, and its TCRdb copy is limited to in-frame clones, with some not included. There are about 73,000 clones in the sample; over 75% occur only once, and around 0.5% lies in the top ten. The sample consisted of CD4+ or CD8+ T cells sorted from blood, taken in a trial of the OX40 agonist ivuxolimab. The receptors were sampled from an adult with an advanced solid tumor such as melanoma, head and neck, liver or kidney cancer.

The chain couples TRBV6-5 to TRBJ2-5; D is ambiguous. The V gene lost 5 bases and the J gene lost 5 bases, with 12 bases spanning the gap. Germline loops: CDR1 MNHEY, CDR2 SVGAGI. The CDR3 is 13 amino acids. The CDR3 is CASSTRAVETQYF. The CDR3 DNA follows: TGTGCCAGCAGTACAAGGGCCGTGGAGACCCAGTACTTC.

V usage is TRBV19 and J usage is TRBJ2-5, with 15 bases fitting TRBD2. V was clipped by 3 bases and J by 3 bases; unmatched bases: 2. The germline V gene has CDR1 LNHDA and CDR2 SQIVND (reference sequence). This CDR3 contains 16 residues. The CDR3 DNA reads as TGTGCCAGTAGTATGTGGACTAGCGGGAGGGAAGAGACCCAGTACTTC. Translation gives CASSMWTSGREETQYF. The full variable domain, its missing parts supplied by reference TRBV19 and TRBJ2-5, is DGGITQSPKYLFRKEGQNVTLSCEQNLNHDAMYWYRQDPGQGLRLIYYSQIVNDFQKGDIAEGYSVSREKKESFPLTVTSAQKNPTAFYLCASSMWTSGREETQYFGPGTRLLVL.

The J gene is TRBJ1-5, the V gene TRBV19, with D perhaps TRBD1 (5 bases). The CDR3 contains 17 residues. V shed 5 bases and J shed 0 bases, with 17 bases lying between them. Germline loops: CDR1 LNHDA, CDR2 SQIVND (reference sequence). This chain's CDR3 is CASSPGWGWNSNQPQHF. The CDR3 nucleotides read TGTGCCAGTAGTCCCGGGTGGGGGTGGAATAGCAATCAGCCCCAGCATTTT.

In nucleotides, the CDR3 is TGTGCCAGTAGTGTTGGGACAGGGTCTAATCAGCCCCAGCATTTT. As protein: CASSVGTGSNQPQHF. The genes are TRBV19 and TRBJ1-5, with 9 bases fitting TRBD1. The CDR3 loop spans 15 amino acids. Trimming removed 5 bases from V and 4 bases from J; junction bases left unmatched: 6. Germline loops: CDR1 LNHDA, CDR2 SQIVND (reference sequence).

The rearrangement uses TRBV7-9 and TRBJ2-2; possible D gene TRBD1, 6 bases. Germline V gene data show CDR1 as SEHNR and CDR2 as FQNEAQ (reference sequence). The V end was cut by 3 bases, the J end by 5 bases, with 16 bases between. This CDR3 spans 16 amino acids. CDR3 DNA: TGTGCCAGCAGCTTGAAGTCAGGGGCCCTAACCGGGGAGCTGTTTTTT. This encodes CASSLKSGALTGELFF.

V gene TRBV6-1 combines with J gene TRBJ2-4; the D gene is possibly TRBD2 (7 bases). The CDR3 is made up of 13 amino acids. Trimming shortened V by 6 bases and J by 7 bases, and 13 bases separated the two germline ends. Germline values: CDR1 MNHNS, CDR2 SASEGT. The CDR3 region has the DNA TGTGCCAGCAGCGAACAGGGAGGGAACATTCAGTACTTC. It specifies CASSEQGGNIQYF.

This clone has only a few counts. The J gene is TRBJ1-1, the V gene TRBV20-1, with a possible D match to TRBD1 (5 bases). V was pared by 5 bases and J by 7 bases, with 11 bases between. This CDR3 contains 11 residues. Germline CDR1 and CDR2: DFQATT and SNEGSKA (reference sequence). The DNA for the CDR3 is TGCAGTGCTCAAGTGGGGGGTGAAGCTTTCTTT. Translation gives CSAQVGGEAFF.

This clone was counted a single time. V and J are TRBV7-2 and TRBJ1-5, with D perhaps TRBD1 (5 bases). The CDR3 has 15 residues. Deletions cut 0 bases from V and 2 bases from J, with 8 bases between. CDR1 is SGHTA and CDR2 is FQGNSA in the germline V gene. The CDR3 loop reads CASSLAGTGNQPQHF. DNA for the CDR3: TGTGCCAGCAGCTTAGCGGGGACCGGCAATCAGCCCCAGCATTTT. Together with reference TRBV7-2 and TRBJ1-5, the CDR3 gives the full variable domain: GAGVSQSPSNKVTEKGKDVELRCDPISGHTALYWYRQSLGQGLEFLIYFQGNSAPDKSGLPSDRFSAERTGGSVSTLTIQRTQQEDSAVYLCASSLAGTGNQPQHFGDGTRLSIL.

CDR3 in amino acids: CASSPTSGSYNEQFF. The DNA of the CDR3 is TGTGCCAGCAGCCCCACAAGCGGGAGTTACAATGAGCAGTTCTTC. V gene TRBV11-2 combines with J gene TRBJ2-1; 8 bases are a match to TRBD2. CDR3 size: 15 residues. J gave up 4 bases and V 5 bases, and 7 bases lay outside the gene matches. In germline, CDR1 is SGHAT, CDR2 FQNNGV.

V and J are TRBV4-3 and TRBJ1-6; no definite D call. This CDR3 is 16 amino acids long. V gave up 0 bases and J gave up 4 bases, with 10 bases separating them. CDR1 is LGHNA, CDR2 YSLEER, per germline. CDR3 DNA sequence: TGCGCCAGCAGCCAAGATCGAGGGCAGTATAATTCACCCCTCCACTTT. Amino acid sequence: CASSQDRGQYNSPLHF.

This chain joins TRBV18 and TRBJ2-1; 15 bases align to TRBD2. Trimming at V came to 6 bases and at J to 8 bases, leaving 2 bases not matched to a gene. The germline V gene has CDR1 KGHSH and CDR2 LQKENI. The length of the CDR3 is 14 residues. DNA of the CDR3: TGTGCCAGCTCGGGACTAGCGGGAGGCTATGAGCAGTTCTTC. It yields the protein CASSGLAGGYEQFF.

This clone was recorded once. The chain uses TRBV11-2 and TRBJ2-7; no clear D gene. The V end lost 5 bases, the J end lost 3 bases, and 5 bases lay between the germline ends. The germline V gene has CDR1 SGHAT and CDR2 FQNNGV. CDR3 size: 11 residues. DNA for the CDR3: TGTGCCAGCAGCAACAGCTACGAGCAGTACTTC. Encoded protein: CASSNSYEQYF.

This sequence joins TRBV4-3 and TRBJ2-3, with D maybe TRBD2 (5 bases). The V and J ends lost 5 bases and 1 base respectively, with 13 bases between them. Germline-derived CDR1 and CDR2 are LGHNA and YSLEER. The CDR3 contains 15 residues. The CDR3 DNA reads TGCGCCAGCAGCAGGAACGGGATGGGCACAGATACGCAGTATTTT. Translated: CASSRNGMGTDTQYF.

In regard to this clone: Germline and junction disagree at one end, which may indicate a read error. J is TRBJ2-7 and V is TRBV9, with a tentative D call TRBD1 (8 bases). Looked up from germline, CDR1 is SGDLS and CDR2 is YYNGEE. The CDR3 extends over 15 amino acids. The CDR3 spells CAGSVSTGDYGEQYF. CDR3 nucleotides: TGTGCCGGCAGCGTTTCGACAGGGGACTATGGCGAGCAGTACTTC.

V and J are TRBV5-4 and TRBJ2-1; TRBD2 matches 7 bases. Trimming took 4 bases from V and 2 from J; bases not matched to a gene: 9. The CDR3 has 16 residues. Germline lookup yields CDR1 SGHNT and CDR2 YYREEE (reference sequence). The CDR3 nucleotides read TGTGCCAGCAGCAACTCCCTCGGACTAGCCTACAATGAGCAGTTCTTC. It translates to CASSNSLGLAYNEQFF.

V and J are TRBV7-8 and TRBJ1-2, with unresolved D. V lost 2 bases and J lost 4, with 17 bases in between. The CDR3 is 16 residues long. Germline V gene sequence: CDR1 SGHVS, CDR2 FQNEAQ. The CDR3 bases are TGTGCCAGCAGCTTAAGTCCTCCAGGATCCCTCTATGGCTACACCTTC. Its protein product is CASSLSPPGSLYGYTF.

The J gene is TRBJ1-3, the V gene TRBV13; unclear D gene. Between the trimmed V and J ends, which lost 3 bases and 0 bases, there was a span of 9 bases. Germline V lookup: CDR1 PRHDT, CDR2 FYEKMQ (reference sequence). The CDR3 has 15 residues. CDR3 sequence (DNA): TGTGCCAGCAGCTTGAACGGCTACTCTGGAAACACCATATATTTT. Protein product: CASSLNGYSGNTIYF.

J is TRBJ2-4 and V is TRBV5-1; 7 bases are shared with TRBD1. The V gene end was trimmed by 4 bases and the J gene end by 11 bases; junction bases not matched to a gene: 9. The CDR3 length is 13 residues. CDR1 SGHRS and CDR2 YFSETQ come from the germline V gene. In nucleotides, the CDR3 is TGCGCCAGCAGCCGCCTGACAGGACAGGTTCAGTACTTC. This codes for CASSRLTGQVQYF.

V and J are TRBV2 and TRBJ2-7, with a weak D call TRBD2 (6 bases). Germline loops: CDR1 SNHLY, CDR2 FYNNEI. The V end lost 6 bases, the J end lost 0 bases, and 12 bases lay between the germline ends. This CDR3 region has 14 residues. The CDR3 here is CASRESGLSYEQYF. CDR3 bases: TGTGCCAGCAGGGAAAGCGGGCTCTCCTACGAGCAGTACTTC.

This chain uses TRBV20-1 with TRBJ2-7; no definite D call. Trimming shortened V by 1 base and J by 6 bases, and 7 bases separated the two germline ends. The CDR3 extends over 11 amino acids. Germline-derived CDR1 and CDR2 are DFQATT and SNEGSKA (reference sequence). The CDR3 region has the DNA TGCAGTGCTAGAGTAGTGTTCGAGCAGTACTTC. It is translated as CSARVVFEQYF.

This chain joins TRBV28 and TRBJ1-5, with D possibly being TRBD1 (5 bases). Germline CDR1 reads MDHEN; CDR2 reads SYDVKM. The ends were cut back, 5 bases at V and 2 bases at J, with 13 bases in the middle. The CDR3 runs to 15 residues. The CDR3 here is CASSAQGGGNQPQHF. The CDR3 DNA reads TGTGCCAGCAGTGCTCAGGGCGGGGGCAATCAGCCCCAGCATTTT.

The chain carries TRBV2 and TRBJ1-1; 7 bases are shared with TRBD1. Germline lookup yields CDR1 SNHLY and CDR2 FYNNEI. The CDR3 is 15 amino acids. Trimming took 8 bases from V and 1 from J; bases not matched to a gene: 10. As DNA, the CDR3 is TGTGCCAGCGGGAGACAGGGCCTGGAGAACACTGAAGCTTTCTTT. Translating gives CASGRQGLENTEAFF.

The J gene is TRBJ2-2, the V gene TRBV5-5; D uncertain. The V gene lost 4 bases and the J gene lost 8 bases, with 9 bases spanning the gap. The CDR3 extends over 12 amino acids. In germline, CDR1 is SGHKS, CDR2 YYEKEE (reference sequence). In nucleotides, the CDR3 is TGTGCCAGCAGCCCCCGTGGGGGGGAGCTGTTTTTT. It codes for CASSPRGGELFF. Using reference TRBV5-5 and TRBJ2-2 for the parts outside the CDR3, the full variable domain is DAGVTQSPTHLIKTRGQQVTLRCSPISGHKSVSWYQQVLGQGPQFIFQYYEKEERGRGNFPDRFSARQFPNYSSELNVNALLLGDSALYLCASSPRGGELFFGEGSRLTVL.

This rearrangement joins TRBV15 to TRBJ2-1; maybe TRBD1 (5 bases). The germline CDR1 and CDR2 sequences are LNHNV and YYDKDF (reference sequence). This CDR3 is built from 15 residues. V was trimmed by 0 bases and J by 10 bases, leaving 16 bases between them. Here the CDR3 reads CATSRDGAGLREQFF. For the CDR3, the DNA is TGTGCCACCAGCAGAGATGGGGCAGGCCTAAGAGAGCAGTTCTTC.

The genes are TRBV30 and TRBJ1-6; D might be TRBD1 (5 bases). Trimming stripped 2 bases from V and 10 bases from J, with 18 bases between. This CDR3 is built from 15 residues. CDR1 is GTSNPN and CDR2 is SVGIG in the germline V gene (reference sequence). The DNA for the CDR3 is TGTGCCTGGAGTAGTAGCGGGGCCGGCGGGTCACCCCTCCACTTT. Its protein is CAWSSSGAGGSPLHF.

The table lists this clone with a few counts. The gene calls are TRBV6-1 and TRBJ2-1; a possible D gene is TRBD2 (6 bases). V was cut by 7 bases and J by 6 bases, with 16 bases left in between. This CDR3 spans 14 amino acids. The germline V gene has CDR1 MNHNS and CDR2 SASEGT. CDR3: CASNRAPRGNEQFF. As DNA, the CDR3 is TGTGCCAGCAACCGGGCCCCGCGGGGCAATGAGCAGTTCTTC.